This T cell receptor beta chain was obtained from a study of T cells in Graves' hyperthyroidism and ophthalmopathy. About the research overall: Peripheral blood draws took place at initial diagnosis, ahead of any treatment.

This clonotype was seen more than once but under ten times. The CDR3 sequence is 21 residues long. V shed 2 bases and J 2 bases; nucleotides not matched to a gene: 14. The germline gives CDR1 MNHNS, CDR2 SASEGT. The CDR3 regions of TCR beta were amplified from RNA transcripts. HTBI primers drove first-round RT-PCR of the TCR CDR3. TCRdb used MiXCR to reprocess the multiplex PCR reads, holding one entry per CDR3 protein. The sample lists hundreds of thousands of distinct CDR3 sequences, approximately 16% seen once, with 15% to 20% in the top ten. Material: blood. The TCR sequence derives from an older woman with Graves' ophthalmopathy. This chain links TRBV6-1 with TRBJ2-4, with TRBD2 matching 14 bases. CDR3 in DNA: TGTGCCAGCAGTGAAACACACCCGGGACTAGCGGGAGTGGGGACCAAAAACATTCAGTACTTC. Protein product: CASSETHPGLAGVGTKNIQYF.